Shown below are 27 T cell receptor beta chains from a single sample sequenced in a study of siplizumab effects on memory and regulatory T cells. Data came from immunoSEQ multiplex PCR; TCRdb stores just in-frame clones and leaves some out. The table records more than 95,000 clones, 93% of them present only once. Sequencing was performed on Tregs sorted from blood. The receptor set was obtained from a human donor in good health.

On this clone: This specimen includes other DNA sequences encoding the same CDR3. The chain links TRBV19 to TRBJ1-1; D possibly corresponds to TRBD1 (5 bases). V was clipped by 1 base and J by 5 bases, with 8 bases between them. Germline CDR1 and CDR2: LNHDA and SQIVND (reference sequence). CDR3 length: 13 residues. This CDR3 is CASSIVGGTEAFF. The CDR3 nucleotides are TGTGCCAGTAGTATAGTGGGGGGTACTGAAGCTTTCTTT.

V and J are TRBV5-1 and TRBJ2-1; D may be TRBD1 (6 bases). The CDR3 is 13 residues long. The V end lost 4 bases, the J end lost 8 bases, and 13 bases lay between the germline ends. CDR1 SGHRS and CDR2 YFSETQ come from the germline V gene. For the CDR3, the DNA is TGCGCCAGCAGCCGCCAGGGGATAGATGAGCAGTTCTTC. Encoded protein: CASSRQGIDEQFF.

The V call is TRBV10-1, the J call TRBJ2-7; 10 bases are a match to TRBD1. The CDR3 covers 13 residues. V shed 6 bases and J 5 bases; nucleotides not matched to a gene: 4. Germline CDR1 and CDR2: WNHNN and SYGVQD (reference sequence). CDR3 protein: CASRGTGDHEQYF. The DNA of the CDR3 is TGCGCCAGCAGGGGGACAGGGGACCACGAGCAGTACTTC.

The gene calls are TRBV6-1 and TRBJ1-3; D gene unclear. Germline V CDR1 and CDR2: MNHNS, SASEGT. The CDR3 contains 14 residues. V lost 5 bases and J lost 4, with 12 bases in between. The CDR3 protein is CASSPGIPGNTIYF. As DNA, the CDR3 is TGTGCCAGCAGTCCGGGGATCCCGGGAAACACCATATATTTT.

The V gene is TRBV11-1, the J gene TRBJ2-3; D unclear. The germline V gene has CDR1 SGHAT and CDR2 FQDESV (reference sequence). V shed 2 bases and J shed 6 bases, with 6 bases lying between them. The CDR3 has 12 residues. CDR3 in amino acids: CASSLFGDTQYF. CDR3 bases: TGTGCCAGCAGCTTATTCGGGGATACGCAGTATTTT.

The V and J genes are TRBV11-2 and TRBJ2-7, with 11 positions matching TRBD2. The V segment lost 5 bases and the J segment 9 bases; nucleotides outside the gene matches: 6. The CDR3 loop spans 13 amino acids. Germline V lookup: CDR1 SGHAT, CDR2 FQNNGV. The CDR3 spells CASSLAGGRGQYF. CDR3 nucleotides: TGTGCCAGCAGCCTAGCGGGGGGTCGAGGGCAGTACTTC.

The CDR3: CASSQGRPGLSTDTQYF. In DNA form, the CDR3 reads TGTGCCAGCAGCCAAGGTCGGCCCGGTTTGAGCACAGATACGCAGTATTTT. The genes are TRBV4-2 and TRBJ2-3, with D unclear. This CDR3 is 17 amino acids long. V was shortened by 1 base and J by 0 bases, with 14 bases between the two germline ends. The germline V gene encodes CDR1 LGHNA and CDR2 YNFKEQ.

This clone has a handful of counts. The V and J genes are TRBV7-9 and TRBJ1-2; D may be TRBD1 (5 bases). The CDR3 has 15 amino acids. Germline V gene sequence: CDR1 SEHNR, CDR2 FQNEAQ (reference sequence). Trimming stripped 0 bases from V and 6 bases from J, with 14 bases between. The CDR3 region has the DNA TGTGCCAGCAGCTTAGCGGGGGATTCGGTGAATGGCTACACCTTC. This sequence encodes CASSLAGDSVNGYTF.

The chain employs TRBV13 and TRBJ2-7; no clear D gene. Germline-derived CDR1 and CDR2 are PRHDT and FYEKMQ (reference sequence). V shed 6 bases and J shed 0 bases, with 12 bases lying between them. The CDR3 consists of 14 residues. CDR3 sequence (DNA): TGTGCCAGCAGATCGACGGCTGACTCCTACGAGCAGTACTTC. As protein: CASRSTADSYEQYF.

CDR3 sequence: CASSGPDRLIMNTEAFF. The CDR3 region has the DNA TGTGCCAGCAGTGGGCCGGACAGGTTAATAATGAACACTGAAGCTTTCTTT. The genes are TRBV6-1 and TRBJ1-1, with TRBD1 identical over 7 bases. CDR3 length: 17 residues. Trimming took 4 bases from V and 0 from J; bases not matched to a gene: 11. Germline V lookup: CDR1 MNHNS, CDR2 SASEGT.

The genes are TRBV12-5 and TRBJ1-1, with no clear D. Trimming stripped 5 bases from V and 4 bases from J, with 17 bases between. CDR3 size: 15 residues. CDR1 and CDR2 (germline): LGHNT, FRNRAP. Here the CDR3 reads CASGPSRSFGTEAFF. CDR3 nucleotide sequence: TGTGCTAGTGGTCCGTCCCGTAGTTTTGGCACTGAAGCTTTCTTT.

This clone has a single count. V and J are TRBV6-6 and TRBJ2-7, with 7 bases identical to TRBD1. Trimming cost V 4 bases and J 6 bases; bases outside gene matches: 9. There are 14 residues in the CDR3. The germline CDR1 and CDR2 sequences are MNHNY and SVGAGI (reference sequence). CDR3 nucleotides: TGTGCCAGCAGTTCATCGGACAGGACGGCCGAGCAGTACTTC. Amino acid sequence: CASSSSDRTAEQYF.

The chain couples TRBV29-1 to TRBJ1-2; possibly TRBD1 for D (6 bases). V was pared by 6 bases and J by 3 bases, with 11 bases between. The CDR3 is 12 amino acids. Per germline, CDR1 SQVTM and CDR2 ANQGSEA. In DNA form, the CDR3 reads TGCAGCGTGGAGGACAGCTACTATGGCTACACCTTC. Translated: CSVEDSYYGYTF.

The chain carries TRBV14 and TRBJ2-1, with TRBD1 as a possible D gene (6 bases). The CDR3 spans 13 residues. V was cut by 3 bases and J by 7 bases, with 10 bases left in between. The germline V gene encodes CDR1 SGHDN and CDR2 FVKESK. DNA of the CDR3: TGTGCCAGCAGCCAGTACAGGGCAAATGAGCAGTTCTTC. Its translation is CASSQYRANEQFF.

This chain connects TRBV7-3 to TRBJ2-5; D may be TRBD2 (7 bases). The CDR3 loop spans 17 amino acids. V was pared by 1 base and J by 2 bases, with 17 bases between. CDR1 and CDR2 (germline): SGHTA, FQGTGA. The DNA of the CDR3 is TGTGCCAGCAGCTTAAGAGCGGTGGGAGGGGGTCAAGAGACCCAGTACTTC. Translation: CASSLRAVGGGQETQYF. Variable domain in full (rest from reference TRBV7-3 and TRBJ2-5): GAGVSQTPSNKVTEKGKYVELRCDPISGHTALYWYRQSLGQGPEFLIYFQGTGAADDSGLPNDRFFAVRPEGSVSTLKIQRTERGDSAVYLCASSLRAVGGGQETQYFGPGTRLLVL.

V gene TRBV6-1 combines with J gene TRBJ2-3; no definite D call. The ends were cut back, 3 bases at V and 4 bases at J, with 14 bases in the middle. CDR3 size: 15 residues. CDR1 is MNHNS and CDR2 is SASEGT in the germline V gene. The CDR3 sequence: CASSEAQRSADTQYF. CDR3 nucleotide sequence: TGTGCCAGCAGTGAGGCCCAAAGGTCCGCAGATACGCAGTATTTT.

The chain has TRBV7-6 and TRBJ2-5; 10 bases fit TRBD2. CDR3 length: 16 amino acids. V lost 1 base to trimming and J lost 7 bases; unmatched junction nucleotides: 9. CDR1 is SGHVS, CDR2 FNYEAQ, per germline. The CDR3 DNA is TGTGCCAGCAGCTTAGTGGGGAGCGGGGGGGCGCGGACCCAGTACTTC. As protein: CASSLVGSGGARTQYF. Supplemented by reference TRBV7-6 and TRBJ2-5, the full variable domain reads GAGVSQSPRYKVTKRGQDVALRCDPISGHVSLYWYRQALGQGPEFLTYFNYEAQQDKSGLPNDRFSAERPEGSISTLTIQRTEQRDSAMYRCASSLVGSGGARTQYFGPGTRLLVL.

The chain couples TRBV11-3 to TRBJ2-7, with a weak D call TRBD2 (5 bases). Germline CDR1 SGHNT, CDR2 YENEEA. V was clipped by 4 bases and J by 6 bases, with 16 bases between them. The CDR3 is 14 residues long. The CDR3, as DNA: TGTGCCAGCAGCTCGCCTAGGGCTGGAGGCGAGCAGTACTTC. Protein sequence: CASSSPRAGGEQYF.

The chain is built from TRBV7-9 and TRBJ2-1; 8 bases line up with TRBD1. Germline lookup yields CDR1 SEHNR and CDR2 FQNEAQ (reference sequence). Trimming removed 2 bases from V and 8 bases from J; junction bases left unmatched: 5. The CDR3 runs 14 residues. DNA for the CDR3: TGTGCCAGCAGCTTAATTGGACAGGGACATGAGCAGTTCTTC. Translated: CASSLIGQGHEQFF.

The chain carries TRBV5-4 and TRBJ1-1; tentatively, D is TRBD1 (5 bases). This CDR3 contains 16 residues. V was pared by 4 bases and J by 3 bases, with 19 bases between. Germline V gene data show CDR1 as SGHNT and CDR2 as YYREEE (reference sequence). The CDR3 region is CASSQWRGARDTEAFF. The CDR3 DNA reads TGTGCCAGCAGCCAATGGAGAGGGGCGAGGGACACTGAAGCTTTCTTT.

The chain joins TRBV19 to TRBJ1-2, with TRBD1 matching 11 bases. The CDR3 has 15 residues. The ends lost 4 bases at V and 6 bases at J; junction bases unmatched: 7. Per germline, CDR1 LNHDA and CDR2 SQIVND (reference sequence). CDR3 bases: TGTGCCAGTAGTACGAACCGGGACAGGGGGAATGGCTACACCTTC. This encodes CASSTNRDRGNGYTF.

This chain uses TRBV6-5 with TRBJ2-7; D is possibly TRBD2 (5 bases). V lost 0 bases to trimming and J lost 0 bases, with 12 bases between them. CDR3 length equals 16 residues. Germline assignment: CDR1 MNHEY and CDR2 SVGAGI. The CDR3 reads CASSYSRSSFSYEQYF. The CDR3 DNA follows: TGTGCCAGCAGTTACTCGAGGTCTAGCTTCTCCTACGAGCAGTACTTC.

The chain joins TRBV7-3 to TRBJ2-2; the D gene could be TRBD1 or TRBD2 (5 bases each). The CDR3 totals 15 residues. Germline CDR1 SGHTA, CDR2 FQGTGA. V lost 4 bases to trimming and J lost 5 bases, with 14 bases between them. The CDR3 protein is CASSSPQGGTGELFF. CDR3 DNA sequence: TGTGCCAGCAGCTCTCCTCAGGGCGGGACCGGGGAGCTGTTTTTT.

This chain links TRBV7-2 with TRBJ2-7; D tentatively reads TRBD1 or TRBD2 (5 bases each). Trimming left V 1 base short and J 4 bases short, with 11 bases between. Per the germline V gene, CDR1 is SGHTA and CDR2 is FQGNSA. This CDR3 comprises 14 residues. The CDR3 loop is CASSLDPGLYEQYF. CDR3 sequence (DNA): TGTGCCAGCAGCTTAGATCCGGGGCTATACGAGCAGTACTTC.

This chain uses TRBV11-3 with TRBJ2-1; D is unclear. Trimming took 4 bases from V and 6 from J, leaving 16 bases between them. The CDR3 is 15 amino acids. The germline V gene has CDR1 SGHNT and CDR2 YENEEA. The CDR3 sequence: CASSSTPDGSNEQFF. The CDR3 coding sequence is TGTGCCAGCAGCTCCACGCCGGACGGCTCCAATGAGCAGTTCTTC.

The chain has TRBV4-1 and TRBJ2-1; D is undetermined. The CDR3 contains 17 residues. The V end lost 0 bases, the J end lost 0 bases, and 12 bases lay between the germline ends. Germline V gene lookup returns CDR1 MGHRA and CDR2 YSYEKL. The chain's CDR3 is CASSQDLGRSSYNEQFF. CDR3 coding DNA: TGCGCCAGCAGCCAAGATCTCGGCAGAAGCTCCTACAATGAGCAGTTCTTC.

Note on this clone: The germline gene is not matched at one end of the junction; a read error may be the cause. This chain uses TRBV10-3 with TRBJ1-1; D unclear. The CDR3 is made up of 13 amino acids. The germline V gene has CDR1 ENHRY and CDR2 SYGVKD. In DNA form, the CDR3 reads TGTGCCATCTCCTATTCAGTGAACATTGAAGCTTTCTTT. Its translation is CAISYSVNIEAFF.